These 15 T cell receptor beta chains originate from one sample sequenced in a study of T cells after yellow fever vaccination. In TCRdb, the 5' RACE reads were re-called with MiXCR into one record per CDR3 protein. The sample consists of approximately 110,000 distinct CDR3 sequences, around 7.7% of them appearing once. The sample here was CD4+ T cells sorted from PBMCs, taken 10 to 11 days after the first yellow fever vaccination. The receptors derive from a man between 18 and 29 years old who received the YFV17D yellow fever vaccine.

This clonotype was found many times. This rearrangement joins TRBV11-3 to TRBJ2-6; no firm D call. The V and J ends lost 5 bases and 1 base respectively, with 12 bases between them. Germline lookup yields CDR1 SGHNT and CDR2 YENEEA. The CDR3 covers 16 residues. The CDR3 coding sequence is TGTGCCAGCAGCCTCCTGGGGTCTTCTGGGGCCAACGTCCTGACTTTC. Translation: CASSLLGSSGANVLTF.

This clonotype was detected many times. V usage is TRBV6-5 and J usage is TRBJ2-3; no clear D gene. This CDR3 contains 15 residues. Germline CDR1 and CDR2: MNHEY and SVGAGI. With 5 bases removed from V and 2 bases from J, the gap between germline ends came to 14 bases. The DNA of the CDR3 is TGTGCCAGCAGTACCCGAATCCTCACCACAGATACGCAGTATTTT. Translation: CASSTRILTTDTQYF.

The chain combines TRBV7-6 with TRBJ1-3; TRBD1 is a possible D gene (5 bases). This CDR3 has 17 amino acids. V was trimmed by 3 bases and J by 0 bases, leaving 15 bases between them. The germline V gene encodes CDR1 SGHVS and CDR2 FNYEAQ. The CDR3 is CASSFDVRASSGNTIYF. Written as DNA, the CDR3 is TGTGCCAGCAGCTTTGATGTCAGGGCCAGCTCTGGAAACACCATATATTTT.

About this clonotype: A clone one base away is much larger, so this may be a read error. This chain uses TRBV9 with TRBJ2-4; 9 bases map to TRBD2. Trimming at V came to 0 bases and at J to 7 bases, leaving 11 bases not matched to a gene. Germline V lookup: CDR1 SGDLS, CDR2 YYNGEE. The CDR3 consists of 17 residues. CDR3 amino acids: CASSVGPLGGGDNIQYF. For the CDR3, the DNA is TGTGCCAGCAGCGTAGGCCCTCTTGGCGGGGGGGATAACATTCAGTACTTC. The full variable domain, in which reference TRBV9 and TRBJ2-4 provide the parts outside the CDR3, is DSGVTQTPKHLITATGQRVTLRCSPRSGDLSVYWYQQSLDQGLQFLIQYYNGEERAKGNILERFSAQQFPDLHSELNLSSLELGDSALYFCASSVGPLGGGDNIQYFGAGTRLSVL.

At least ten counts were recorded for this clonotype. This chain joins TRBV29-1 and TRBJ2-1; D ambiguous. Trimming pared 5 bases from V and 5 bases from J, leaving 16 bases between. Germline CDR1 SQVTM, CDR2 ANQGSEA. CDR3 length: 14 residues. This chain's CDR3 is CSVSSRSTHNEQFF. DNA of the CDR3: TGCAGCGTTTCCTCCCGCTCTACCCACAATGAGCAGTTCTTC.

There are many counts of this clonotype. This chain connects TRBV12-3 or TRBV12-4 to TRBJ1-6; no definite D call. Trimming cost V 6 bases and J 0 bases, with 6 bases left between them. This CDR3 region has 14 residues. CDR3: CASRGSSYNSPLHF. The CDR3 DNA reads TGTGCCAGCAGAGGTAGCTCCTATAATTCACCCCTCCACTTT.

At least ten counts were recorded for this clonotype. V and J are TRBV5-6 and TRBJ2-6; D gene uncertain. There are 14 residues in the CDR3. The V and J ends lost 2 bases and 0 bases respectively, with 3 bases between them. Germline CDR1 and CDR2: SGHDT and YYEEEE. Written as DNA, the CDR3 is TGTGCCAGCAGCTTATACTCTGGGGCCAACGTCCTGACTTTC. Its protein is CASSLYSGANVLTF. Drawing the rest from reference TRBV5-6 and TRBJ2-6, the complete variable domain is DAGVTQSPTHLIKTRGQQVTLRCSPKSGHDTVSWYQQALGQGPQFIFQYYEEEERQRGNFPDRFSGHQFPNYSSELNVNALLLGDSALYLCASSLYSGANVLTFGAGSRLTVL.

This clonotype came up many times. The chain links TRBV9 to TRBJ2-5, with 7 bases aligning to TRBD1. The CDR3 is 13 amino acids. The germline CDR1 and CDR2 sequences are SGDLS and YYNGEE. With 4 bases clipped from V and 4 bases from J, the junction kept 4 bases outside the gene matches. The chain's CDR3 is CASSRQGVETQYF. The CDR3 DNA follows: TGTGCCAGCAGCCGTCAGGGGGTAGAGACCCAGTACTTC.

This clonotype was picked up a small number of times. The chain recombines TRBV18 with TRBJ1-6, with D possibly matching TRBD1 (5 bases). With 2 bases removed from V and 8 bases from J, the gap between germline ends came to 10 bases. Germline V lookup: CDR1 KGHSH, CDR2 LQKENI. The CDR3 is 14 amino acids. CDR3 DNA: TGTGCCAGCTCACCAGGGGGATCGGATTCACCCCTCCACTTT. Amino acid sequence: CASSPGGSDSPLHF. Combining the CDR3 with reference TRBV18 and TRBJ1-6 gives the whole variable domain NAGVMQNPRHLVRRRGQEARLRCSPMKGHSHVYWYRQLPEEGLKFMVYLQKENIIDESGMPKERFSAEFPKEGPSILRIQQVVRGDSAAYFCASSPGGSDSPLHFGNGTRLTVT.

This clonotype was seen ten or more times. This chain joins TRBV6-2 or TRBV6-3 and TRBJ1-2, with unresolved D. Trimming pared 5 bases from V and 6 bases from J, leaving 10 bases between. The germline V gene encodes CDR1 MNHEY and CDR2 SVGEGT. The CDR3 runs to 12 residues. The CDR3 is CASSLREHGYTF. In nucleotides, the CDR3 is TGTGCCAGCAGTCTACGGGAGCATGGCTACACCTTC.

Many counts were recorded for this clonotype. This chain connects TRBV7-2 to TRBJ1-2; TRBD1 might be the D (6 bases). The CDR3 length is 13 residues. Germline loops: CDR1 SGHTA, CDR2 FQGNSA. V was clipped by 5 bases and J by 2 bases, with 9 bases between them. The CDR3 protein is CASSPDSNYGYTF. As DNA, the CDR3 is TGTGCCAGCAGCCCGGACAGCAACTATGGCTACACCTTC.

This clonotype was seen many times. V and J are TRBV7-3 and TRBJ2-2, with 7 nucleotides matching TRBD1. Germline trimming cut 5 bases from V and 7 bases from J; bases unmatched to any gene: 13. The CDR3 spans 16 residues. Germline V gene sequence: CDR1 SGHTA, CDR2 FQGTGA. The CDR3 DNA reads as TGTGCCAGCAGCCTGAGACAGGGCGCGCGTGGCGGGGAGCTGTTTTTT. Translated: CASSLRQGARGGELFF.

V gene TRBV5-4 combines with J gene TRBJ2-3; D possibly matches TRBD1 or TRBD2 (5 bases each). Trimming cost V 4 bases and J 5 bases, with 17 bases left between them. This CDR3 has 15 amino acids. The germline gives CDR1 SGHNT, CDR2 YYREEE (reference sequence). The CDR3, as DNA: TGTGCCAGCAGCCGGAATGCCAGGGACGGAGATACGCAGTATTTT. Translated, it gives CASSRNARDGDTQYF. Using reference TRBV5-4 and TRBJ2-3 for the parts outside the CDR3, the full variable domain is ETGVTQSPTHLIKTRGQQVTLRCSSQSGHNTVSWYQQALGQGPQFIFQYYREEENGRGNFPPRFSGLQFPNYSSELNVNALELDDSALYLCASSRNARDGDTQYFGPGTRLTVL.

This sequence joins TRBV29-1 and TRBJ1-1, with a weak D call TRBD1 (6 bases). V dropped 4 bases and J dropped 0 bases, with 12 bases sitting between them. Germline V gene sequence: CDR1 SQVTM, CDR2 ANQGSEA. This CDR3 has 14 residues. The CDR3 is CSVVRGGVNTEAFF. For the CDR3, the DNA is TGCAGCGTTGTAAGAGGGGGGGTGAACACTGAAGCTTTCTTT. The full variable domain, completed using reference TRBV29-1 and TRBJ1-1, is SAVISQKPSRDICQRGTSLTIQCQVDSQVTMMFWYRQQPGQSLTLIATANQGSEATYESGFVIDKFPISRPNLTFSTLTVSNMSPEDSSIYLCSVVRGGVNTEAFFGQGTRLTVV.

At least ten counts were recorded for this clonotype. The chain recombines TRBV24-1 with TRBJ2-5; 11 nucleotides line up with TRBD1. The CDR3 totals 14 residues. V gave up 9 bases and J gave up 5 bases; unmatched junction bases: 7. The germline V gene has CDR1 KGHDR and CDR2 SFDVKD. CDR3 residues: CATSGTGGSETQYF. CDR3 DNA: TGTGCCACCTCCGGGACAGGGGGTTCGGAGACCCAGTACTTC.